A selection of T cell receptor beta chains follows, all from one sample in a study of shared clonotypes between healthy human individuals. The method was immunoSEQ multiplex PCR; TCRdb's version includes in-frame clones alone and lacks a portion of them. The table lists some 2.1 million clones, 80% to 95% of them singletons. The sequencing sample was made of naive CD8+ T cells from PBMCs. These receptors all stem from a man aged 18 to 29 in good health. Some clones in this sample may be carry-over from other donors' samples. The CDR3 runs from the conserved cysteine through the conserved F or W. D genes are given only for firm matches. Clone size is shown for a subset of rows, as once, few, many or a class of expanded clone.

clone size: .
V gene: TRBV27
J gene: TRBJ2-7
D gene: TRBD1
CDR3 DNA: TGTGCCAGCAGTTTGACTCCAGCGACAGGGCCTCACTACGAGCAGTACTTC
CDR3 protein: CASSLTPATGPHYEQYF

clone size: .
V gene: TRBV18
J gene: TRBJ2-1
D gene: TRBD1
CDR3 DNA: TGTGCCAGCTCACCACGGGACAGGGTTAACAATGAGCAGTTCTTC
CDR3 protein: CASSPRDRVNNEQFF

clone size: .
V gene: TRBV5-8
J gene: TRBJ2-7
D gene: .
CDR3 DNA: TGTGCCAGCAGCTTGTTCAGGCTCAACGAGCAGTACTTC
CDR3 protein: CASSLFRLNEQYF

clone size: .
V gene: TRBV4-3
J gene: TRBJ2-1
D gene: TRBD2
CDR3 DNA: TGCGCCAGCAGCCAAGGACTAGCGAGATACAATGAGCAGTTCTTC
CDR3 protein: CASSQGLARYNEQFF

clone size: once
V gene: TRBV5-1
J gene: TRBJ1-2
D gene: .
CDR3 DNA: TGCGCCAGCAGCCCAAGGGACGGGGCGTTGGATGGCTACACCTTC
CDR3 protein: CASSPRDGALDGYTF

clone size: .
V gene: TRBV6-5
J gene: TRBJ1-2
D gene: .
CDR3 DNA: TGTGCCAGCAGTTTCGGGACCGCGGCGTATGGCTACACCTTC
CDR3 protein: CASSFGTAAYGYTF

clone size: .
V gene: TRBV6-1
J gene: TRBJ2-7
D gene: .
CDR3 DNA: TGTGCCAGCAGACCGGACGGTAGCTCCTACGAGCAGTACTTC
CDR3 protein: CASRPDGSSYEQYF

clone size: .
V gene: TRBV27
J gene: TRBJ2-5
D gene: TRBD2
CDR3 DNA: TGTGCCAGCAGTATGGGGACTAGCGGGAGCGCGACCCAGTACTTC
CDR3 protein: CASSMGTSGSATQYF

clone size: .
V gene: TRBV19
J gene: TRBJ2-7
D gene: TRBD1
CDR3 DNA: TGTGCCAGTAGTAACGGACAGGGGTACGAGCAGTACTTC
CDR3 protein: CASSNGQGYEQYF

clone size: .
V gene: TRBV15
J gene: TRBJ1-2
D gene: TRBD1
CDR3 DNA: TGTGCCACCAGCTCAAGGCCCGGGACAGGGCGAGCCGGCTACACCTTC
CDR3 protein: CATSSRPGTGRAGYTF

clone size: .
V gene: TRBV7-8
J gene: TRBJ1-1
D gene: .
CDR3 DNA: TGTGCCAGCAGCTTGGTCCGGTTCATGAACACTGAAGCTTTCTTT
CDR3 protein: CASSLVRFMNTEAFF

clone size: .
V gene: TRBV11-2
J gene: TRBJ2-5
D gene: .
CDR3 DNA: TGTGCCAGCAGCTTAGTCTTAGGCCAAGAGACCCAGTACTTC
CDR3 protein: CASSLVLGQETQYF

clone size: .
V gene: TRBV15
J gene: TRBJ1-1
D gene: .
CDR3 DNA: TGTGCCACCAGTCACCGGGGGGTTACTGAAGCTTTCTTT
CDR3 protein: CATSHRGVTEAFF

clone size: once
V gene: TRBV6-1
J gene: TRBJ2-3
D gene: .
CDR3 DNA: TGTGCCAGCAGTGAAAGGGGACTTCACTACACAGATACGCAGTATTTT
CDR3 protein: CASSERGLHYTDTQYF